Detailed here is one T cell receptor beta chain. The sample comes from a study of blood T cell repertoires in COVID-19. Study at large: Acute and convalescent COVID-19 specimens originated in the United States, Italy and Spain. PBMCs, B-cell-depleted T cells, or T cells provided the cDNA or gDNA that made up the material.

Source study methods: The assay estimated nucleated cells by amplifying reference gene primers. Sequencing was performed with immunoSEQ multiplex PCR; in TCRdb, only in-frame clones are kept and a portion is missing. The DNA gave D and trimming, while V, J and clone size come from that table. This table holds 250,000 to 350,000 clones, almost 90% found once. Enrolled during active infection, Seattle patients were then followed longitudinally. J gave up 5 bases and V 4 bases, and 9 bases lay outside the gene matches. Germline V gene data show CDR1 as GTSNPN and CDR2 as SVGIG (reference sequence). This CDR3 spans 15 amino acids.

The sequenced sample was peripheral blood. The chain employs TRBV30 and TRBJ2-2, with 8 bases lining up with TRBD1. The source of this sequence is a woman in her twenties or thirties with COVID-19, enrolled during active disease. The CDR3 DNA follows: TGTGCCTGGAACTTCGGACAGGGAGGAACCGGGGAGCTGTTTTTT. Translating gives CAWNFGQGGTGELFF. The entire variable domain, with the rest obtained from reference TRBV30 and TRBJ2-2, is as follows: SQTIHQWPATLVQPVGSPLSLECTVEGTSNPNLYWYRQAAGRGLQLLFYSVGIGQISSEVPQNLSASRPQDRQFILSSKKLLLSDSGFYLCAWNFGQGGTGELFFGEGSRLTVL.